The T cell receptor beta chain under discussion was sequenced for a study of blood T cells in healthy people across ages. This CDR3 contains 15 residues. Germline loops: CDR1 LGHNA, CDR2 YSLEER. Remarks on this clonotype: The antigen is undetermined.

Per sample, at least 5 micrograms of total RNA were extracted. Together with a sample-barcoded 5' primer, a J-beta primer mix was included in a second PCR lasting about 7 to 11 cycles. MiXCR, applied by TCRdb to the 5' RACE reads, yields one record per CDR3 protein. The repertoire holds hundreds of thousands of distinct CDR3 sequences, with about 43% as singletons. General study results and limits: TCR beta diversity correlated strongly with naive T cell percentage.

V gene TRBV4-3 combines with J gene TRBJ2-5; 8 positions agree with TRBD1. The J call could be wrong; TRBJ2-7 is a better fit for the DNA end. This receptor was taken from an elderly man in good health. Sequencing was done on a sample of blood. CDR3 region: CASSQGRTGFCEQYF. Here the CDR3 DNA reads TGCGCCAGCAGCCAAGGAAGGACAGGGTTCTGCGAGCAGTACTTC.